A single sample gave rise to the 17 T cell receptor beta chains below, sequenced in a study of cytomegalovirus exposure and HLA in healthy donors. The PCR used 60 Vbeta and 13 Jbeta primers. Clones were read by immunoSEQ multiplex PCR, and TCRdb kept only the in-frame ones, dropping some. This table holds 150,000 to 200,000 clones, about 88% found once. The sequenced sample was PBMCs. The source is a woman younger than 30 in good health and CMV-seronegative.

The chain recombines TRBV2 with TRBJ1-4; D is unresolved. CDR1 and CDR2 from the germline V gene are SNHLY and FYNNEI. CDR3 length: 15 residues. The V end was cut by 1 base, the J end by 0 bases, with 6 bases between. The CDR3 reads CASSEGAATNEKLFF. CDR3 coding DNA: TGTGCCAGCAGTGAAGGGGCAGCAACTAATGAAAAACTGTTTTTT.

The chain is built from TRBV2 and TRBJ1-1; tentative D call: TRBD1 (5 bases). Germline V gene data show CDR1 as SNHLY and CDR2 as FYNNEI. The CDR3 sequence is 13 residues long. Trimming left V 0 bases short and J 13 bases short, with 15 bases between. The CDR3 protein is CASSEAFAAGHFF. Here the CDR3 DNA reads TGTGCCAGCAGTGAAGCGTTTGCGGCAGGACATTTCTTT.

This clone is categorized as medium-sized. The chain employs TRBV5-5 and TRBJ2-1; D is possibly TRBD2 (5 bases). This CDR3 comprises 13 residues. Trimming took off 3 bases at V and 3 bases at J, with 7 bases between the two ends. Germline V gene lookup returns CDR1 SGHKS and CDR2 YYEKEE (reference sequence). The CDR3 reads CASSSGYYNEQFF. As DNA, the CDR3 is TGTGCCAGCAGCTCGGGGTACTACAATGAGCAGTTCTTC. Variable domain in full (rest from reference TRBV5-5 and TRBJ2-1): DAGVTQSPTHLIKTRGQQVTLRCSPISGHKSVSWYQQVLGQGPQFIFQYYEKEERGRGNFPDRFSARQFPNYSSELNVNALLLGDSALYLCASSSGYYNEQFFGPGTRLTVL.

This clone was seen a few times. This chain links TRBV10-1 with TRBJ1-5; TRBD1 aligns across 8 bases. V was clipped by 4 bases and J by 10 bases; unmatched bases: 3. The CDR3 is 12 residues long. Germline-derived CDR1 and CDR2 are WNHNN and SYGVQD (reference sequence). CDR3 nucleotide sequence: TGCGCCAGCAGTGCGGACAGGGTCCCCCAGCATTTT. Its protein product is CASSADRVPQHF.

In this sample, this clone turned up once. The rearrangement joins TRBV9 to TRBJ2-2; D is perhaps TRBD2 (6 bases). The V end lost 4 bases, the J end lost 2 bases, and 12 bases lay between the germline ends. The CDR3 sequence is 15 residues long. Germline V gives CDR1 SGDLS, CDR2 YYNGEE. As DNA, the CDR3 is TGTGCCAGCAGCTCGGACTACCCAAACACCGGGGAGCTGTTTTTT. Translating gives CASSSDYPNTGELFF.

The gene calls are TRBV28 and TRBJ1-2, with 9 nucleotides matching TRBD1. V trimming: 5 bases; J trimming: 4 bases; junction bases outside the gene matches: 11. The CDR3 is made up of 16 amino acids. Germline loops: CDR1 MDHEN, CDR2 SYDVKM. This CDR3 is CASSHLGQGTIYGYTF. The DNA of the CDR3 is TGTGCCAGCAGTCATCTCGGACAGGGGACCATCTATGGCTACACCTTC.

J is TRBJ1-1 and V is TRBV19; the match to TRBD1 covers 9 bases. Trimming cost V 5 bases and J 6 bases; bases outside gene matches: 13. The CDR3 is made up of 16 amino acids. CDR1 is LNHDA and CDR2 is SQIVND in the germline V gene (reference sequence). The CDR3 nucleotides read TGTGCCAGTAGTGATAGACTCGGGACAGGGAGCCCTGAAGCTTTCTTT. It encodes CASSDRLGTGSPEAFF.

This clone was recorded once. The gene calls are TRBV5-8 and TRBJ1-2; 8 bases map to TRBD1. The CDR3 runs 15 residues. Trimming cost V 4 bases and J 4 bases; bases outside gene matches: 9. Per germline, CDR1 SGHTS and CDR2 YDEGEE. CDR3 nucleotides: TGTGCCAGCAGCGGCTACAGGGGGTTCGGCTATGGCTACACCTTC. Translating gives CASSGYRGFGYGYTF.

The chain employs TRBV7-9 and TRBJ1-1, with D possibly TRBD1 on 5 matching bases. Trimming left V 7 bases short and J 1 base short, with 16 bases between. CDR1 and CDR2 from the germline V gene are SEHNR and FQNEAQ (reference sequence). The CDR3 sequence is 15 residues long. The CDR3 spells CASTPPVGGNTEAFF. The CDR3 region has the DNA TGTGCCAGCACTCCCCCGGTCGGGGGGAACACTGAAGCTTTCTTT.

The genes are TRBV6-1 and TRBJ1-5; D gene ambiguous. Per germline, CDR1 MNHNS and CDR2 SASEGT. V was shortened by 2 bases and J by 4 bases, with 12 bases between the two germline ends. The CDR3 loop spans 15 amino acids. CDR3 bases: TGTGCCAGCAGTGAACAACCCACGGGGAATCAGCCCCAGCATTTT. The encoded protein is CASSEQPTGNQPQHF.

The CDR3 loop reads CASRGQNTEAFF. The CDR3 bases are TGTGCCAGCAGGGGCCAGAACACTGAAGCTTTCTTT. The chain links TRBV6-5 to TRBJ1-1; D remains unclear. CDR1 is MNHEY and CDR2 is SVGAGI in the germline V gene. The CDR3 is made up of 12 amino acids. V gave up 6 bases and J gave up 1 base, with 6 bases separating them.

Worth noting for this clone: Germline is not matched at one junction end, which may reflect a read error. The CDR3 region has the DNA TGTGCCAGCAGCTTAAGTCCCTTACTAGAAGCTTCCTTT. Translation gives CASSLSPLLEASF. The rearrangement uses TRBV7-8 and TRBJ1-1; unclear D gene. This CDR3 is 13 amino acids long. Germline V gene sequence: CDR1 SGHVS, CDR2 FQNEAQ.

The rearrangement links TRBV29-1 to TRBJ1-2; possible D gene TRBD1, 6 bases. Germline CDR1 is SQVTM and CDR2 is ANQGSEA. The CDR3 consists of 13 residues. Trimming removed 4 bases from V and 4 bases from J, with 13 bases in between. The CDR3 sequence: CSVVNRAGYGYTF. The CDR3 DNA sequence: TGCAGCGTTGTTAACAGGGCGGGCTATGGCTACACCTTC.

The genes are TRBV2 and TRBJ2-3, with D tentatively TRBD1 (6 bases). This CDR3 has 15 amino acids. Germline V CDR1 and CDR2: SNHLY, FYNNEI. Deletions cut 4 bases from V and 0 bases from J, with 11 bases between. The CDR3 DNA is TGTGCCAGCAGTGTGGGGGCTTCAAGCACAGATACGCAGTATTTT. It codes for CASSVGASSTDTQYF.

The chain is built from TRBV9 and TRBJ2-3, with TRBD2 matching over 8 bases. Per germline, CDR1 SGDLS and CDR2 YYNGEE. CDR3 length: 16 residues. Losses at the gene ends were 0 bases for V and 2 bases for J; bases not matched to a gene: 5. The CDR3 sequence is CASSVGVSGATDTQYF. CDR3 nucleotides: TGTGCCAGCAGCGTAGGGGTTAGCGGGGCCACAGATACGCAGTATTTT.

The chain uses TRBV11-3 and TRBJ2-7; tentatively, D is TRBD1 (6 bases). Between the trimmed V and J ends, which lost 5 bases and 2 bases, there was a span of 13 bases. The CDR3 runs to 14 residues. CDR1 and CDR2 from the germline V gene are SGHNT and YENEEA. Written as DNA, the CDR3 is TGTGCCAGCAGCCCGACAGGCGAAACCTACGAGCAGTACTTC. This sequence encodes CASSPTGETYEQYF.

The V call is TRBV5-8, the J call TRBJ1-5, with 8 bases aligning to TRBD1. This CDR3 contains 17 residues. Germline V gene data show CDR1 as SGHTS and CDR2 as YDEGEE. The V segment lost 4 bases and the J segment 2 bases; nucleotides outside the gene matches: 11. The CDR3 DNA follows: TGTGCCAGCAGCCAAGGACAGGGTAAATTGCGCAATCAGCCCCAGCATTTT. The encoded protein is CASSQGQGKLRNQPQHF.